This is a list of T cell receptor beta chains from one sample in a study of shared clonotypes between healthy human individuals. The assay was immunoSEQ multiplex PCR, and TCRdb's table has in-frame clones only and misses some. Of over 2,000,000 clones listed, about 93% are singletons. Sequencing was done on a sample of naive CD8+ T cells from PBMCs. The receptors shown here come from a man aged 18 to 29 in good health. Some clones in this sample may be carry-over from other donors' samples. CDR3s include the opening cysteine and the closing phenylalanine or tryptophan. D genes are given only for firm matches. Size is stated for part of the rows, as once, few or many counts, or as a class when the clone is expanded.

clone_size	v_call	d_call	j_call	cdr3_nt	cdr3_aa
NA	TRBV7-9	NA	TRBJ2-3	TGTGCCAGCCCCCAAGGAAATACGCAGTATTTT	CASPQGNTQYF
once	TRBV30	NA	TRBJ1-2	TGTGCCTGGAGTGTACGCGTGTCGGGGTACTATGGCTACACCTTC	CAWSVRVSGYYGYTF
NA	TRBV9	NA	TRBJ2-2	TGTGCCAGCAGCGTAAGCCCCGGGGAGCTGTTTTTT	CASSVSPGELFF
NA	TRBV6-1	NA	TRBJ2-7	TGTGCCAGCAGTGAATGGGGGACAACTTACGAGCAGTACTTC	CASSEWGTTYEQYF
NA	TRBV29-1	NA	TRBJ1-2	TGCAGCGTCAAACAGGGTTCGGCTGGCTACACCTTC	CSVKQGSAGYTF
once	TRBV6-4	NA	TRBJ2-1	TGTGCCAGCAGTGACTCGGAGGGCTACAATGAGCAGTTCTTC	CASSDSEGYNEQFF
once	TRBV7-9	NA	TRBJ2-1	TGTGCCAGCAGCCTCAAAGCACAAAAGCAGTTCTTC	CASSLKAQKQFF
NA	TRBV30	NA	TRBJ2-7	TGTGCCTGGAGTTCTTCGACGGCGCGGGAGCAGTACTTC	CAWSSSTAREQYF
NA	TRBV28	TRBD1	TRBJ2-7	TGTGCCAGTATGACTAGGGGACAGGCGGCCTACGAGCAGTACTTC	CASMTRGQAAYEQYF
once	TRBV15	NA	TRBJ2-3	TGTGCCACCAGCAGAAGCGGAACCACAGATACGCAGTATTTT	CATSRSGTTDTQYF
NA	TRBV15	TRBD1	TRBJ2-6	TGTGCCACCAGCAGAGATAGCTGGGACAGGCATACCGGAGAGGGGGCCAACGTCCTGACTTTC	CATSRDSWDRHTGEGANVLTF
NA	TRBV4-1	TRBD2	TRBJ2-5	TGCGCCAGCAGCCATCCCATAGCGGGAGGGCCCGGAGGTCAAGAGACCCAGTACTTC	CASSHPIAGGPGGQETQYF
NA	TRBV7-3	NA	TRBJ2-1	TGTGCCAGCAGCCCCACCAGCCGTACACCCCTCAATGAGCAGTTCTTC	CASSPTSRTPLNEQFF
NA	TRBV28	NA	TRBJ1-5	TGTGCCAGCAGTCCTATCTATCGTCAGCCCCAGCATTTT	CASSPIYRQPQHF
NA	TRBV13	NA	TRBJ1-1	TGTGCCAGCAGCTTAGTCCTCGGCGGCCACACTGAAGCTTTCTTT	CASSLVLGGHTEAFF
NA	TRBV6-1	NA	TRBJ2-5	TGTGCCAGCAGTGTCCTCCCGCCAGGGACCAGCCAAGAGACCCAGTACTTC	CASSVLPPGTSQETQYF
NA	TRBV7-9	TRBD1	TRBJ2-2	TGTGCCAGCAGCCTATGGACAGGGGGCGCCACCGGGGAGCTGTTTTTT	CASSLWTGGATGELFF
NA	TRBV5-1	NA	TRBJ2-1	TGCGCCAGCCGGGGTTCCGGCAATGAGCAGTTCTTC	CASRGSGNEQFF
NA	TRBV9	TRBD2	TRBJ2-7	TGTGCCAGCAGCCCCTCGGTCTTGGGACTAGCGGGCGAGCAGTACTTC	CASSPSVLGLAGEQYF
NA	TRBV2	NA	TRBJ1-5	TGTGCCAGCCGGACACGGAGCAATCAGCCCCAGCATTTT	CASRTRSNQPQHF
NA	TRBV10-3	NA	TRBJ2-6	TGTGCCATCACCCTAACAGAACTATCTCCCTCTGGGGCCAACGTCCTGACTTTC	CAITLTELSPSGANVLTF
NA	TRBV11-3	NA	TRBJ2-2	TGTGCCAGCTCAACTAATATTCGGACCGGGGAGCTGTTTTTT	CASSTNIRTGELFF
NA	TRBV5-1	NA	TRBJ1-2	TGCGCCAGCAGCTTGAGCAGGGACAACTATGGCTACACCTTC	CASSLSRDNYGYTF
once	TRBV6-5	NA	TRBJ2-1	TGTGCCAGCAGTTACCATCGAGCGGAACACAATGAGCAGTTCTTC	CASSYHRAEHNEQFF
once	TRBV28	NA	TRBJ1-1	TGTGCCAGCAGTTCTCAGGGGCGGGAAGCTTTCTTT	CASSSQGREAFF
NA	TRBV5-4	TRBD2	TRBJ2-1	TGTGCCAGCAGCTTGAAACGGGAGGCTCGGAATGAGCAGTTCTTC	CASSLKREARNEQFF
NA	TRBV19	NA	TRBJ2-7	TGTGCCAGTAGTATGGTGGGACTGTCCTACGAGCAGTACTTC	CASSMVGLSYEQYF
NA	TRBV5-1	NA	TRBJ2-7	TGCGCCAGCAGCTTGGGCCAGTTCTACGAGCAGTACTTC	CASSLGQFYEQYF
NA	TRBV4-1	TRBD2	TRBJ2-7	TGCGCCAGTAGCCAAGACTCGGGACTAGCGGGAGGGCCCGTCGAGCAGTACTTC	CASSQDSGLAGGPVEQYF
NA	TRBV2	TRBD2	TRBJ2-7	TGTGCCAGCAGTGAAAGGAGAGCGGGAGCCCCCTACGAGCAGTACTTC	CASSERRAGAPYEQYF
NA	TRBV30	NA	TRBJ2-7	TGTGCCTGGGGACGGGACATAAGCTCCTACGAGCAGTACTTC	CAWGRDISSYEQYF
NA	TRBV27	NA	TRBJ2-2	TGTGCCACCAGACTGGGGGGAGTTGGTGGAACCGGGGAGCTGTTTTTT	CATRLGGVGGTGELFF
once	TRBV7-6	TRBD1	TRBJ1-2	TGTGCCAGCAGCTTAGCGGGGACAGCGGGCTACACCTTC	CASSLAGTAGYTF
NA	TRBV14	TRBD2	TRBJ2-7	TGTGCCAGCAGCCAGAACTCCCGGGACTACAGAAGTGTGCAGTACTTC	CASSQNSRDYRSVQYF
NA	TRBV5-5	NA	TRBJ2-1	TGTGCCAGCAGCTTGGTAGGCCTGGAGGAGCAGTTCTTC	CASSLVGLEEQFF
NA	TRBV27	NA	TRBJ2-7	TGTGCCAGCAGTTTAAGACAGCCCAGCTCCTACGAGCAGTACTTC	CASSLRQPSSYEQYF
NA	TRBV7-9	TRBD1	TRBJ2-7	TGTGCCAGCGCTCCGGGACAGGGAACGGACGAGCAGTACTTC	CASAPGQGTDEQYF
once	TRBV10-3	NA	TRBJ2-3	TGTGCCATCATGACCGCCACAGATACGCAGTATTTT	CAIMTATDTQYF
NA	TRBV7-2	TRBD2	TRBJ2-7	TGTGCCAGCAGCTTATTCGGCGGGAGGGCCTCTTCTTCCGAGCAGTACTTC	CASSLFGGRASSSEQYF
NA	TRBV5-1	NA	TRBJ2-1	TGCGCCAGCAGCTTGTCATATGGCGGGCTGATGGATGAGCAGTTCTTC	CASSLSYGGLMDEQFF
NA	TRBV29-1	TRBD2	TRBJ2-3	TGCAGCGTTGAAGGCATGGTTGGAGGGGTAGCGGGAGGCGTAGATACGCAGTATTTT	CSVEGMVGGVAGGVDTQYF
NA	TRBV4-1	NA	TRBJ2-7	TGCGCCAGCAGATATGAGTGGGGGACTTCCTACGAGCAGTACTTC	CASRYEWGTSYEQYF
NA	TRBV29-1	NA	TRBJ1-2	TGCAGCGTGAAGGACAGCCTATATGGCTACACCTTC	CSVKDSLYGYTF
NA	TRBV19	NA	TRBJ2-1	TGTGCCAGTAATCCCCGGGGCGATTACAATGAGCAGTTCTTC	CASNPRGDYNEQFF
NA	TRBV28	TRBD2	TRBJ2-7	TGTGCCAGCACCCGCAGGGCCAGCGGGAGTTACGAGCAGTACTTC	CASTRRASGSYEQYF
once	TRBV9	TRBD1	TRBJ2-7	TGTGCCAGCAGCGAGGGACAGGGGGCGCGCGAGCAGTACTTC	CASSEGQGAREQYF
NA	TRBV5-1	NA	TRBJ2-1	TGCGCCAGCAGCTTTTACAGAGGAAACTACAATGAGCAGTTCTTC	CASSFYRGNYNEQFF
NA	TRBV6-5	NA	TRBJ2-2	TGTGCCAGCAGTTACTCGAAACATCGAGGGGAGCTGTTTTTT	CASSYSKHRGELFF
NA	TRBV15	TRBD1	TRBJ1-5	TGTGCCACCACCCCGACAGGGAATAGGGATCAGCCCCAGCATTTT	CATTPTGNRDQPQHF
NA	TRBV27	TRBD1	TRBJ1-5	TGTGCCAGCAGTGGGACAGGGAAAGGTCAGCCCCAGCATTTT	CASSGTGKGQPQHF
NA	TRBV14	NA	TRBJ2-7	TGTGCCAGCAGCCCGACTAGATCCGAGCAGTACTTC	CASSPTRSEQYF
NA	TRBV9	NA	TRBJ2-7	TGTGCCAGCAGCTCCACGGGGAGATACTACGAGCAGTACTTC	CASSSTGRYYEQYF
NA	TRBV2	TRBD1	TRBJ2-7	TGTGCCAGCCTACCCGGGACAGGGGGTGACGAGCAGTACTTC	CASLPGTGGDEQYF
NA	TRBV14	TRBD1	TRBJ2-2	TGTGCCAGCAGCCTCAGAGTTCCGGGACAGGGAAACACCGGGGAGCTGTTTTTT	CASSLRVPGQGNTGELFF
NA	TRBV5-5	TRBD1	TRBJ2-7	TGTGCCAGCAGCTTCACCACGACAGGGCGAAACGGCGAGCAGTACTTC	CASSFTTTGRNGEQYF
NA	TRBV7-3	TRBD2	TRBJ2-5	TGTGCCAGCAGCCCAGGTCCCGCGGGAGTTGGCGAGACCCAGTACTTC	CASSPGPAGVGETQYF
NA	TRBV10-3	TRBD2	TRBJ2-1	TGTGCCATCGGGACTAACTCCCCCTCCTACAATGAGCAGTTCTTC	CAIGTNSPSYNEQFF
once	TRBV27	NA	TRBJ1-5	TGTGCCAGCAGTCCAGGACACCCCAATCAGCCCCAGCATTTT	CASSPGHPNQPQHF
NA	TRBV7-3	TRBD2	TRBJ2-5	TGTGCCAGCAGCTTAACCTGGGGACTACAAGAGACCCAGTACTTC	CASSLTWGLQETQYF
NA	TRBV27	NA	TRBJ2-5	TGTGCCAGCAGCCCCGGGGTGGGGCAAGAGACCCAGTACTTC	CASSPGVGQETQYF